The rows below give T cell receptor beta chains drawn from one sample of a study of cytomegalovirus exposure and HLA in healthy donors. The method was immunoSEQ multiplex PCR; TCRdb's version includes in-frame clones alone and lacks a portion of them. The table for this sample gives 55,000 to 80,000 clones. Input material: PBMCs. Receptors originate from a man in his forties in good health and CMV-seronegative. CDR3s include the opening cysteine and the closing phenylalanine or tryptophan. The D gene is left open where the match is weak. Clone size appears in some rows only: once, few, many, or a class for an expanded clone.

cdr3_length: 16
d_call: TRBD1
clone_size: .
v_call: TRBV14
j_call: TRBJ2-5
cdr3_aa: CASSSYRDRGQETQYF
cdr3_nt: TGTGCCAGCAGCTCCTATCGGGACAGGGGCCAAGAGACCCAGTACTTC

cdr3_length: 13
d_call: TRBD1
clone_size: .
v_call: TRBV19
j_call: TRBJ1-1
cdr3_aa: CASSRTGNTEAFF
cdr3_nt: TGTGCCAGTAGTAGGACAGGGAACACTGAAGCTTTCTTT

cdr3_length: 15
d_call: TRBD2
clone_size: .
v_call: TRBV7-9
j_call: TRBJ2-1
cdr3_aa: CASSLGSGGRNEQFF
cdr3_nt: TGTGCCAGCAGCTTAGGGTCGGGGGGGCGAAATGAGCAGTTCTTC

cdr3_length: 14
d_call: .
clone_size: .
v_call: TRBV9
j_call: TRBJ2-3
cdr3_aa: CASSSEVAGDTQYF
cdr3_nt: TGTGCCAGCAGCTCAGAGGTAGCTGGGGATACGCAGTATTTT

cdr3_length: 15
d_call: TRBD1
clone_size: .
v_call: TRBV6-1
j_call: TRBJ1-6
cdr3_aa: CASSAGTGPNSPLHF
cdr3_nt: TGTGCCAGCAGTGCCGGGACAGGGCCTAATTCACCCCTCCACTTT

cdr3_length: 17
d_call: .
clone_size: .
v_call: TRBV5-5
j_call: TRBJ2-3
cdr3_aa: CASSLAWSGVNTDTQYF
cdr3_nt: TGTGCCAGCAGCTTGGCCTGGAGCGGAGTTAACACAGATACGCAGTATTTT

cdr3_length: 13
d_call: .
clone_size: .
v_call: TRBV30
j_call: TRBJ1-3
cdr3_aa: CAWSAPAGNTIYF
cdr3_nt: TGTGCCTGGAGTGCTCCGGCTGGAAACACCATATATTTT

cdr3_length: 12
d_call: .
clone_size: .
v_call: TRBV2
j_call: TRBJ2-2
cdr3_aa: CAADSETGELFF
cdr3_nt: TGTGCAGCTGACAGCGAAACCGGGGAGCTGTTTTTT

cdr3_length: 12
d_call: .
clone_size: .
v_call: TRBV28
j_call: TRBJ2-7
cdr3_aa: CASSSGIYEQYF
cdr3_nt: TGTGCCAGCAGCTCCGGGATCTACGAGCAGTACTTC

cdr3_length: 16
d_call: TRBD2
clone_size: .
v_call: TRBV2
j_call: TRBJ2-6
cdr3_aa: CASRGRGTVGANVLTF
cdr3_nt: TGTGCCAGCAGGGGGAGGGGAACTGTTGGGGCCAACGTCCTGACTTTC

cdr3_length: 14
d_call: TRBD1
clone_size: .
v_call: TRBV18
j_call: TRBJ1-5
cdr3_aa: CASSTGVGNQPQHF
cdr3_nt: TGTGCCAGCTCGACAGGGGTTGGGAATCAGCCCCAGCATTTT

cdr3_length: 13
d_call: TRBD1
clone_size: .
v_call: TRBV27
j_call: TRBJ2-7
cdr3_aa: CASRQGSSYEQYF
cdr3_nt: TGTGCCAGTCGACAGGGCTCCTCCTACGAGCAGTACTTC

cdr3_length: 15
d_call: TRBD1
clone_size: .
v_call: TRBV7-2
j_call: TRBJ1-5
cdr3_aa: CASSPEGQTNQPQHF
cdr3_nt: TGTGCCAGCAGCCCGGAGGGACAGACCAATCAGCCCCAGCATTTT

cdr3_length: 16
d_call: TRBD2
clone_size: .
v_call: TRBV2
j_call: TRBJ2-3
cdr3_aa: CASSDGRTQSTDTQYF
cdr3_nt: TGTGCCAGCAGTGACGGGAGGACCCAAAGCACAGATACGCAGTATTTT

cdr3_length: 14
d_call: .
clone_size: .
v_call: TRBV9
j_call: TRBJ2-2
cdr3_aa: CASSVTGQGGELFF
cdr3_nt: TGTGCCAGCAGCGTAACCGGACAAGGCGGGGAGCTGTTTTTT

cdr3_length: 17
d_call: TRBD1
clone_size: .
v_call: TRBV7-9
j_call: TRBJ1-6
cdr3_aa: CASSSRGGGTGISPLHF
cdr3_nt: TGTGCCAGCAGCTCTAGAGGGGGAGGGACAGGGATTTCACCCCTCCACTTT

cdr3_length: 20
d_call: TRBD1
clone_size: .
v_call: TRBV14
j_call: TRBJ1-6
cdr3_aa: CASSHRGPGQGTSYNSPLHF
cdr3_nt: TGTGCCAGCAGCCACCGCGGACCGGGACAGGGGACCTCCTATAATTCACCCCTCCACTTT

cdr3_length: 16
d_call: TRBD2
clone_size: .
v_call: TRBV10-3
j_call: TRBJ2-7
cdr3_aa: CAISESNGLAVYEQYF
cdr3_nt: TGTGCCATCAGTGAGTCGAATGGACTAGCGGTATACGAGCAGTACTTC

cdr3_length: 16
d_call: TRBD1
clone_size: .
v_call: TRBV6-7
j_call: TRBJ1-5
cdr3_aa: CASSYSRVRGNQPQHF
cdr3_nt: TGTGCCAGCAGTTACTCTAGGGTCAGGGGGAATCAGCCCCAGCATTTT

cdr3_length: 14
d_call: TRBD1
clone_size: .
v_call: TRBV4-1
j_call: TRBJ1-3
cdr3_aa: CASSLKGQRDTIYF
cdr3_nt: TGCGCCAGCAGCCTAAAGGGACAGCGGGACACCATATATTTT

cdr3_length: 14
d_call: TRBD1
clone_size: .
v_call: TRBV19
j_call: TRBJ2-5
cdr3_aa: CASSILTGQGTQYF
cdr3_nt: TGTGCCAGTAGTATCCTAACCGGACAGGGGACCCAGTACTTC

cdr3_length: 14
d_call: TRBD2
clone_size: .
v_call: TRBV9
j_call: TRBJ2-3
cdr3_aa: CASKAAGGRDTQYF
cdr3_nt: TGTGCCAGCAAGGCAGCGGGGGGTCGGGATACGCAGTATTTT

cdr3_length: 15
d_call: TRBD2
clone_size: .
v_call: TRBV9
j_call: TRBJ2-7
cdr3_aa: CASSPRTSGSYEQYF
cdr3_nt: TGTGCCAGCAGCCCACGGACTAGCGGCTCCTACGAGCAGTACTTC

cdr3_length: 14
d_call: .
clone_size: .
v_call: TRBV11-2
j_call: TRBJ2-1
cdr3_aa: CASSLGVAYNEQFF
cdr3_nt: TGTGCCAGCAGCTTAGGTGTAGCCTACAATGAGCAGTTCTTC

cdr3_length: 16
d_call: TRBD1
clone_size: .
v_call: TRBV4-1
j_call: TRBJ1-3
cdr3_aa: CASSQVPTGAGNTIYF
cdr3_nt: TGCGCCAGCAGCCAAGTACCAACAGGGGCTGGAAACACCATATATTTT

cdr3_length: 15
d_call: .
clone_size: .
v_call: TRBV19
j_call: TRBJ1-4
cdr3_aa: CASSTMTALGEKLFF
cdr3_nt: TGTGCCAGTAGTACGATGACAGCCCTGGGGGAAAAACTGTTTTTT

cdr3_length: 12
d_call: TRBD1
clone_size: .
v_call: TRBV2
j_call: TRBJ1-2
cdr3_aa: CASPDRGRGYTF
cdr3_nt: TGTGCCAGCCCAGACAGGGGTAGGGGCTACACCTTC

cdr3_length: 17
d_call: TRBD1
clone_size: .
v_call: TRBV5-5
j_call: TRBJ1-6
cdr3_aa: CASSLGGRGSVYSPLHF
cdr3_nt: TGTGCCAGCAGCTTGGGAGGCAGGGGGTCTGTCTATTCACCCCTCCACTTT

cdr3_length: 14
d_call: TRBD1
clone_size: .
v_call: TRBV10-3
j_call: TRBJ1-1
cdr3_aa: CAIRGTGILTEAFF
cdr3_nt: TGTGCCATCAGAGGGACAGGTATTTTAACTGAAGCTTTCTTT

cdr3_length: 14
d_call: .
clone_size: .
v_call: TRBV28
j_call: TRBJ2-1
cdr3_aa: CASSLGQGHNEQFF
cdr3_nt: TGTGCCAGCAGTTTGGGGCAGGGCCACAATGAGCAGTTCTTC

cdr3_length: 15
d_call: TRBD1
clone_size: .
v_call: TRBV5-1
j_call: TRBJ1-1
cdr3_aa: CASSSDDRALSEAFF
cdr3_nt: TGCGCCAGCAGCTCGGATGACAGGGCATTGTCTGAAGCTTTCTTT

cdr3_length: 15
d_call: TRBD1
clone_size: .
v_call: TRBV4-2
j_call: TRBJ2-2
cdr3_aa: CASSQTGGARGELFF
cdr3_nt: TGTGCCAGCAGCCAGACAGGGGGCGCGCGCGGGGAGCTGTTTTTT

cdr3_length: 13
d_call: TRBD2
clone_size: .
v_call: TRBV18
j_call: TRBJ2-5
cdr3_aa: CASSSGGSETQYF
cdr3_nt: TGTGCCAGCTCATCGGGAGGCTCAGAGACCCAGTACTTC

cdr3_length: 13
d_call: TRBD1
clone_size: .
v_call: TRBV19
j_call: TRBJ1-6
cdr3_aa: CASSTRTGTPLHF
cdr3_nt: TGTGCCAGTAGTACCCGGACAGGAACACCCCTCCACTTT

cdr3_length: 13
d_call: .
clone_size: .
v_call: TRBV2
j_call: TRBJ2-3
cdr3_aa: CASSDSGTDTQYF
cdr3_nt: TGTGCCAGCAGTGACTCTGGCACAGATACGCAGTATTTT

cdr3_length: 14
d_call: TRBD1
clone_size: .
v_call: TRBV23-1
j_call: TRBJ1-6
cdr3_aa: CASTDRGRNSPLHF
cdr3_nt: TGCGCCAGCACCGACAGGGGGCGGAATTCACCCCTCCACTTT

cdr3_length: 15
d_call: TRBD2
clone_size: medium-sized
v_call: TRBV7-9
j_call: TRBJ2-1
cdr3_aa: CASSPSGLAINEQFF
cdr3_nt: TGTGCCAGCAGCCCATCGGGACTAGCTATCAATGAGCAGTTCTTC

cdr3_length: 14
d_call: TRBD2
clone_size: .
v_call: TRBV30
j_call: TRBJ2-7
cdr3_aa: CAWSGRGGAREQYF
cdr3_nt: TGTGCCTGGAGCGGGCGCGGGGGGGCTCGTGAGCAGTACTTC

cdr3_length: 13
d_call: .
clone_size: .
v_call: TRBV5-1
j_call: TRBJ2-5
cdr3_aa: CASSRLPQETQYF
cdr3_nt: TGCGCCAGCAGTAGATTGCCCCAAGAGACCCAGTACTTC

cdr3_length: 14
d_call: .
clone_size: .
v_call: TRBV11-2
j_call: TRBJ1-1
cdr3_aa: CASSFGGENTEAFF
cdr3_nt: TGTGCCAGCAGCTTCGGGGGGGAGAACACTGAAGCTTTCTTT

cdr3_length: 14
d_call: TRBD1
clone_size: .
v_call: TRBV6-1
j_call: TRBJ2-7
cdr3_aa: CASLRGQGYYEQYF
cdr3_nt: TGTGCCAGCCTGCGGGGACAGGGCTACTACGAGCAGTACTTC

cdr3_length: 18
d_call: TRBD2
clone_size: .
v_call: TRBV23-1
j_call: TRBJ2-1
cdr3_aa: CASSEVAEYSGSYNEQFF
cdr3_nt: TGCGCCAGCAGCGAGGTAGCGGAATATAGCGGGTCCTACAATGAGCAGTTCTTC

cdr3_length: 15
d_call: .
clone_size: .
v_call: TRBV9
j_call: TRBJ2-5
cdr3_aa: CASSVGVVLSETQYF
cdr3_nt: TGTGCCAGCAGCGTAGGAGTAGTGTTATCAGAGACCCAGTACTTC

cdr3_length: 13
d_call: .
clone_size: .
v_call: TRBV6-1
j_call: TRBJ2-7
cdr3_aa: CASSLTQTGTGYF
cdr3_nt: TGTGCCAGCAGCCTCACTCAGACAGGTACCGGGTACTTC

cdr3_length: 13
d_call: .
clone_size: .
v_call: TRBV10-1
j_call: TRBJ2-1
cdr3_aa: CASSESRGNEQFF
cdr3_nt: TGCGCCAGCAGTGAGTCACGGGGGAATGAGCAGTTCTTC

cdr3_length: 15
d_call: .
clone_size: .
v_call: TRBV7-9
j_call: TRBJ2-7
cdr3_aa: CASSPRGGVTYEQYF
cdr3_nt: TGTGCCAGCAGCCCTAGGGGGGGGGTAACCTACGAGCAGTACTTC

cdr3_length: 16
d_call: TRBD1
clone_size: .
v_call: TRBV5-1
j_call: TRBJ1-1
cdr3_aa: CASSSWDTGANTEAFF
cdr3_nt: TGCGCCAGCAGCTCGTGGGATACAGGGGCGAACACTGAAGCTTTCTTT

cdr3_length: 13
d_call: TRBD1
clone_size: .
v_call: TRBV28
j_call: TRBJ2-1
cdr3_aa: CRQGQSLGNEQFF
cdr3_nt: TGCAGACAGGGACAGAGTTTGGGTAATGAGCAGTTCTTC

cdr3_length: 15
d_call: .
clone_size: .
v_call: TRBV4-1
j_call: TRBJ1-2
cdr3_aa: CASSQDTGSNYGYTF
cdr3_nt: TGCGCCAGCAGCCAAGATACAGGGTCTAACTATGGCTACACCTTC

cdr3_length: 16
d_call: .
clone_size: .
v_call: TRBV19
j_call: TRBJ2-6
cdr3_aa: CASGNRRDSGANVLTF
cdr3_nt: TGTGCCAGTGGAAACAGACGGGACTCTGGGGCCAACGTCCTGACTTTC

cdr3_length: 15
d_call: TRBD1
clone_size: .
v_call: TRBV7-3
j_call: TRBJ1-1
cdr3_aa: CASSLRTGGSTEAFF
cdr3_nt: TGTGCCAGCAGCCTCCGGACAGGGGGGAGCACTGAAGCTTTCTTT

cdr3_length: 16
d_call: TRBD2
clone_size: .
v_call: TRBV14
j_call: TRBJ2-1
cdr3_aa: CASSPLGGVSYNEQFF
cdr3_nt: TGTGCCAGCAGCCCCCTCGGGGGGGTCTCCTACAATGAGCAGTTCTTC

cdr3_length: 16
d_call: TRBD1
clone_size: .
v_call: TRBV7-6
j_call: TRBJ1-3
cdr3_aa: CASSLTTGKAGNTIYF
cdr3_nt: TGTGCCAGCAGCTTAACGACAGGGAAGGCTGGAAACACCATATATTTT

cdr3_length: 13
d_call: .
clone_size: .
v_call: TRBV7-3
j_call: TRBJ2-6
cdr3_aa: CATVQSVNNVLTF
cdr3_nt: TGTGCCACCGTTCAATCAGTCAACAACGTCCTGACTTTC